The 3 T cell receptor beta chains below all came from one sample that was sequenced in a study of blood T cell repertoires in COVID-19. Clones were read by immunoSEQ multiplex PCR, and TCRdb kept only the in-frame ones, dropping some. The table shows fewer than 90,000 clones, with nearly 95% occurring only once. The sample consisted of peripheral blood. These receptor sequences come from a human donor with active COVID-19. The donor label of this sample is uncertain.

J is TRBJ2-1 and V is TRBV24-1; 9 nucleotides agree with TRBD2. Germline CDR1 is KGHDR and CDR2 is SFDVKD. Trimming cost V 10 bases and J 5 bases; bases outside gene matches: 17. The CDR3 has 17 amino acids. CDR3 sequence: CATRSSSGSGGDNEQFF. The CDR3 nucleotides read TGTGCCACTAGGTCGAGTAGCGGGAGCGGGGGTGACAATGAGCAGTTCTTC.

The rearrangement uses TRBV15 and TRBJ1-2; 9 bases are a match to TRBD1. The CDR3 length is 16 residues. Looked up from germline, CDR1 is LNHNV and CDR2 is YYDKDF (reference sequence). V lost 8 bases to trimming and J lost 8 bases; unmatched junction nucleotides: 18. In nucleotides, the CDR3 is TGTGCCACCGACGGCCTCAACAGGGGGCAAGTAGAAGGCTACACCTTC. It is translated as CATDGLNRGQVEGYTF.

The rearrangement joins TRBV3-1 (or the pseudogene TRBV3-2) to TRBJ2-7; TRBD2 matches at 7 bases. V trimming: 5 bases; J trimming: 3 bases; junction bases outside the gene matches: 13. CDR3 length: 16 residues. Germline CDR1 is LGHDT and CDR2 is YNNKEL (reference sequence). The CDR3 nucleotides are TGTGCCAGCAGCTCGGGGTGGGAGGGAAGTTTCTACGAGCAGTACTTC. Its translation is CASSSGWEGSFYEQYF.